This T cell receptor beta chain was observed in a study of T cells in Graves' hyperthyroidism and ophthalmopathy (dated by TCRdb to the late 2010s). For the wider study: Peripheral blood was sampled at the time of initial diagnosis, prior to any treatment. TCR V-J signatures able to tell the groups apart were searched for in a discovery cohort of 95 or so patients, of whom fewer than 45 had Graves' ophthalmopathy and roughly 58 had stable Graves' hyperthyroidism. Prospective prediction of ophthalmopathy was tested in an independent validation cohort consisting of 18 to 20 hyperthyroidism patients and 15 to 17 patients who later progressed to ophthalmopathy. For training and testing, the 100 or so patients in the discovery cohort were randomly divided in a 7:3 ratio. In about 6 Graves' hyperthyroidism patients, the study also compared T-cell repertoires from thyroid tissue with T-cell repertoires from blood. After blood sampling, hyperthyroidism patients were treated with methimazole at a starting dose of 30 mg daily, and ophthalmopathy patients were treated with high-dose intravenous methylprednisolone. The paper reports TCR Vbeta CDR3 sequencing of about 140 peripheral blood samples: under 45 ophthalmopathy, under 85 hyperthyroidism and around 17 progressor patients.

The TCR beta CDR3 regions were amplified from RNA transcripts. The TCR CDR3 was subjected to a first round of RT-PCR using the HTBI primer set and the Qiagen OneStep RT-PCR kit. A second multiplex PCR round built the libraries, followed by size selection and purification. Libraries were sequenced paired-end with 100 bp reads on an Illumina HiSeq2000. The original pipeline was this. SOAPnuke was used to process the raw data, removing reads that contained adapters or uncalled bases, had a mean Phred below 15, or lacked an exact match to the constant primer or identifier. COPE v1.2.5 was used to merge the high-quality paired reads, and each unique nucleotide sequence was defined as a clonotype. Clonotypes were aligned to IMGT TRBV, TRBD and TRBJ reference segments using MiTCR v1.1. The analysis included only V-J combinations with a frequency above 0.0001, which together covered about 99% of the repertoires. A TCS score was defined as the ratio of F50 (clonal expansion) to E x V (chaos), with BLOSUM62-based TCRdist applied between CDR3 peptides within each V-J. Welch's t-statistics and random forest reduced approximately 520 V-J features to around 14, which were used in a naive Bayes classifier (R e1071). TCRdb reanalyzed the raw reads on its own, using fastp at Q25 for trimming and MiXCR for clone calling, and kept in-frame beta chains. For every CDR3 protein sequence, its rows merge into one entry that carries the most common genes and DNA. None of the V and J calls come from the authors' own analysis; TCRdb made them. This sample holds fewer than 850,000 distinct CDR3 sequences; 17% were observed only once. The ten top clones hold about a sixth of the sample.

Overall study outcomes, separate from this receptor: Ophthalmopathy was separated from stable hyperthyroidism by a 13 V-J signature model, with about 86% sensitivity and 81% to 82% specificity obtained in cross-validation and 80%/75% obtained in testing. In validation, progression to ophthalmopathy was predicted by the model with nearly 71% sensitivity and 72% to 85% specificity, a median of around 6.5 months before onset. Sample size was not statistically predetermined, and investigators were not blinded to group allocation. Blood samples also contained most of the expanded thyroid clonotypes (frequency above 0.001), which suggests that blood repertoires may reflect thyroid immune responses.

Graves' hyperthyroidism was defined as stable when no progression to ophthalmopathy occurred over 18 months of follow-up. The hyperthyroidism patients were between 18 and 65 years old and newly diagnosed, with a disease duration of less than 2 months. Exclusion was applied to patients with uncontrolled infections, other autoimmune diseases, pregnancy or lactation. Clinical symptoms, serum thyroxine and TRAb, thyroid ultrasound, and orbital computed tomography formed the basis for the diagnoses. PBMCs were isolated from 10 ml of fresh peripheral blood by Ficoll-Paque density gradient centrifugation. Total RNA was extracted with Trizol reagent, and quality was checked on an Agilent 2100 Bioanalyzer. The CDR3 runs 18 amino acids, cysteine and phenylalanine included. The kept DNA is CDR3 alone, 54 bases in frame from the first base. Trimming removed 3 bases from V and 1 base from J; the gene matches leave 7 bases unexplained. CDR1 is given as ENHRY and CDR2 as SYGVKD, both from the germline V gene.

In its sample, this clonotype was seen a few times. The clone's antigen remains unknown. The sample holds no much larger clone one base away, and base qualities are not on file. This TCR was recovered from a man in his fifties or sixties with Graves' hyperthyroidism. Sequencing was carried out using blood. The chain is encoded by TRBV10-3 joined to TRBJ2-6, with 9 middle bases fitting TRBD2. The nucleotide sequence reads TGTGCCATCAGTGAAGGGCTAGCGGGATCTTCTGGGGCCAACGTCCTGACTTTC. It specifies CAISEGLAGSSGANVLTF.